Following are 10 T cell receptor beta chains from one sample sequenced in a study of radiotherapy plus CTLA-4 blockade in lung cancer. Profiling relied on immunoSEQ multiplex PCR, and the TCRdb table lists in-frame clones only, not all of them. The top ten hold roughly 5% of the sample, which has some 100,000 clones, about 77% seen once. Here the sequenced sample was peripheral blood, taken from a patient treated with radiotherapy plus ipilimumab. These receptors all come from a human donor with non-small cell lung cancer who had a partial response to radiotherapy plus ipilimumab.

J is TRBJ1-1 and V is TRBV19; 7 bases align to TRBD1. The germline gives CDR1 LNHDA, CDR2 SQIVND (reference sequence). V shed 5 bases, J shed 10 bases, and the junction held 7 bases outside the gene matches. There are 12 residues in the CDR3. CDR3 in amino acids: CASSLTGDGAFF. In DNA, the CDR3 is TGTGCCAGTAGTCTTACAGGGGACGGAGCTTTCTTT. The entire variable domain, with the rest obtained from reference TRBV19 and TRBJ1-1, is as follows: DGGITQSPKYLFRKEGQNVTLSCEQNLNHDAMYWYRQDPGQGLRLIYYSQIVNDFQKGDIAEGYSVSREKKESFPLTVTSAQKNPTAFYLCASSLTGDGAFFGQGTRLTVV.

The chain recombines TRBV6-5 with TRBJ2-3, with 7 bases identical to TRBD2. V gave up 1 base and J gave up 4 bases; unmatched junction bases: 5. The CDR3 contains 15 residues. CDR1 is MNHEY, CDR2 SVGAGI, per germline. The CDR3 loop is CASSYWASGSDTQYF. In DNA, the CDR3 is TGTGCCAGCAGTTACTGGGCTAGCGGCTCAGATACGCAGTATTTT.

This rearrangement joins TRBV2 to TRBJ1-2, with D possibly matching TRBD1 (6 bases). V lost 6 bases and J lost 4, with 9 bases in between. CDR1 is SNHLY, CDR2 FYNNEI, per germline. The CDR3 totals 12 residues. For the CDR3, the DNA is TGTGCCAGCAGCTTGACAGGCTATGGCTACACCTTC. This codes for CASSLTGYGYTF.

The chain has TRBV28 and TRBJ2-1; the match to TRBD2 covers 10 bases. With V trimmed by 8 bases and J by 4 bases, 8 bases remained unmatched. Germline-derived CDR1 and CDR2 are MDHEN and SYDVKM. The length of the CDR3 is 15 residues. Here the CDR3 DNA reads TGTGCCAGCGGAATTACTAGCGGGGTTTACAATGAGCAGTTCTTC. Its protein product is CASGITSGVYNEQFF.

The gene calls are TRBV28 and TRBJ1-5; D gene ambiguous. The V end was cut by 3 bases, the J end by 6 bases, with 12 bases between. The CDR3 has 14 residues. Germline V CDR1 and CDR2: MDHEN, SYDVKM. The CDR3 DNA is TGTGCCAGCAGTTTCGGTCGAGGCGGTCAGCCCCAGCATTTT. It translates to CASSFGRGGQPQHF. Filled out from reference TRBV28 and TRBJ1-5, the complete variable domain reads DVKVTQSSRYLVKRTGEKVFLECVQDMDHENMFWYRQDPGLGLRLIYFSYDVKMKEKGDIPEGYSVSREKKERFSLILESASTNQTSMYLCASSFGRGGQPQHFGDGTRLSIL.

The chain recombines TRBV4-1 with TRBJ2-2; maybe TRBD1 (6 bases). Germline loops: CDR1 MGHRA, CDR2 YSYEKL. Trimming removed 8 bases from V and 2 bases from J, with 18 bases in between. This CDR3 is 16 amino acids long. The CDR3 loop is CASLDTPRGNTGELFF. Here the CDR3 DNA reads TGCGCCAGCCTCGATACTCCCAGGGGCAACACCGGGGAGCTGTTTTTT.

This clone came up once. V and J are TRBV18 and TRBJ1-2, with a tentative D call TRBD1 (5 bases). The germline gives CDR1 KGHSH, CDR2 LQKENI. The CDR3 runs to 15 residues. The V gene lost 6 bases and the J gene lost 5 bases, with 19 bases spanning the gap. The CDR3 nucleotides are TGTGCCAGCTCGTCAGGGTATTTGGTTGGGTATGGCTACACCTTC. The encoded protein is CASSSGYLVGYGYTF.

The CDR3 coding sequence is TGTGCCAGCAGTGGGGGCATAAGCAGTAGCACAGATACGCAGTATTTT. Translated, it gives CASSGGISSSTDTQYF. J is TRBJ2-3 and V is TRBV2; weak D call: TRBD1 (5 bases). Trimming removed 4 bases at V and 0 bases at J, with 14 bases between. Germline V gene data show CDR1 as SNHLY and CDR2 as FYNNEI. There are 16 residues in the CDR3.

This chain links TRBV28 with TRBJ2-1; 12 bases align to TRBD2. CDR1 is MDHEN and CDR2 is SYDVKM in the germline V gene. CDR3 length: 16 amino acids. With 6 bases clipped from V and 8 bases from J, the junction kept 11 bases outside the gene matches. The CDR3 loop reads CASSGFLAGGPHEQFF. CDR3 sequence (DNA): TGTGCCAGCAGCGGCTTCCTAGCGGGAGGGCCCCATGAGCAGTTCTTC.

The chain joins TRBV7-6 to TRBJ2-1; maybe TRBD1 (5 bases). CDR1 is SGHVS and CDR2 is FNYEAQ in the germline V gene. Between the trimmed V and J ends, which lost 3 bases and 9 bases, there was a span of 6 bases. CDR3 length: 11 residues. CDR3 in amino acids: CASSFRGEQFF. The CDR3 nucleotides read TGTGCCAGCAGCTTTAGGGGTGAGCAGTTCTTC.